A single sample is the source of the 11 T cell receptor beta chains below, sequenced in a study of blood T cell repertoires in COVID-19. Data came from immunoSEQ multiplex PCR; TCRdb stores just in-frame clones and leaves some out. Of just under 350,000 clones listed, around 83% were seen once; the top ten hold approximately 3.1%. Source material: peripheral blood. All receptors come from a man aged 25-45 years with active or convalescent COVID-19.

The chain combines TRBV24-1 with TRBJ1-2, with D possibly being TRBD1 (6 bases). The V and J ends lost 3 bases and 6 bases respectively, with 10 bases between them. This CDR3 contains 13 residues. CDR1 and CDR2 from the germline V gene are KGHDR and SFDVKD. CDR3 residues: CATSDLRTDGYTF. CDR3 coding DNA: TGTGCCACCAGTGATCTTAGGACAGATGGCTACACCTTC.

The chain recombines TRBV5-6 with TRBJ1-2, with D perhaps TRBD1 (6 bases). Deletions cut 0 bases from V and 3 bases from J, with 6 bases between. Germline CDR1 is SGHDT and CDR2 is YYEEEE. The CDR3 is 13 amino acids. In DNA, the CDR3 is TGTGCCAGCAGCTTGGGACAGGACTATGGCTACACCTTC. This codes for CASSLGQDYGYTF.

The genes are TRBV4-1 and TRBJ1-6; D may be TRBD1 (5 bases). Germline V lookup: CDR1 MGHRA, CDR2 YSYEKL. Trimming stripped 2 bases from V and 3 bases from J, with 17 bases between. This CDR3 is built from 18 residues. CDR3 nucleotides: TGCGCCAGCAGCCAAAGTGGCTGGGGGGGTAGCTATAATTCACCCCTCCACTTT. Protein product: CASSQSGWGGSYNSPLHF.

The chain joins TRBV5-1 to TRBJ1-2; TRBD1 aligns across 7 bases. Germline V CDR1 and CDR2: SGHRS, YFSETQ. J lost 0 bases, V lost 0 bases, and 2 bases had no gene match. The CDR3 covers 15 residues. Written as DNA, the CDR3 is TGCGCCAGCAGCTTGGAAGGGGGCTCTAACTATGGCTACACCTTC. Translation: CASSLEGGSNYGYTF.

CDR3 nucleotide sequence: TGTGCCAGCAGTTTAGGCGGGAGGGAGCAGTTCTTC. This encodes CASSLGGREQFF. The chain is built from TRBV6-5 and TRBJ2-1; 8 nucleotides line up with TRBD2. Trimming took 4 bases from V and 10 from J; bases not matched to a gene: 3. Germline CDR1 reads MNHEY; CDR2 reads SVGAGI. The CDR3 loop spans 12 amino acids.

The count of this clone is one. V and J are TRBV12-3 or TRBV12-4 and TRBJ1-3; 9 bases are a match to TRBD1. Trimming at V came to 8 bases and at J to 1 base, leaving 0 bases not matched to a gene. The length of the CDR3 is 13 residues. DNA of the CDR3: TGTGCCAGCGGGACAGGGTCTGGAAACACCATATATTTT. Encoded protein: CASGTGSGNTIYF.

This clone showed up just once. The chain carries TRBV9 and TRBJ2-7; possibly TRBD2 for D (6 bases). The CDR3 extends over 16 amino acids. Germline V gene lookup returns CDR1 SGDLS and CDR2 YYNGEE. V was cut by 0 bases and J by 2 bases, with 15 bases left in between. The CDR3 loop reads CASSVAPAGSTYEQYF. The CDR3, as DNA: TGTGCCAGCAGCGTAGCCCCAGCGGGCTCTACCTACGAGCAGTACTTC.

This clone was recorded a few times. The CDR3 nucleotides read TGTGCCAGCAGGGCTAGCGGGAGTAATGAGCAGTTCTTC. Protein sequence: CASRASGSNEQFF. The J gene is TRBJ2-1, the V gene TRBV5-4, with 10 nucleotides matching TRBD2. The CDR3 runs 13 residues. V was clipped by 5 bases and J by 7 bases; unmatched bases: 3. Per the germline V gene, CDR1 is SGHNT and CDR2 is YYREEE (reference sequence).

The chain uses TRBV7-2 and TRBJ1-4; no clear D. V lost 5 bases, J lost 2 bases, and 9 bases lay in between. Germline CDR1 SGHTA, CDR2 FQGNSA. The CDR3 extends over 14 amino acids. CDR3 nucleotide sequence: TGTGCCAGCAGCACCGGGAGGACTAATGAAAAACTGTTTTTT. Translation: CASSTGRTNEKLFF. Full variable domain (missing parts from reference TRBV7-2 and TRBJ1-4): GAGVSQSPSNKVTEKGKDVELRCDPISGHTALYWYRQSLGQGLEFLIYFQGNSAPDKSGLPSDRFSAERTGGSVSTLTIQRTQQEDSAVYLCASSTGRTNEKLFFGSGTQLSVL.

The V call is TRBV6-5, the J call TRBJ1-5; D is unclear. V lost 8 bases and J 1 base, leaving 9 bases between the germline ends. The germline V gene encodes CDR1 MNHEY and CDR2 SVGAGI. This CDR3 has 13 residues. CDR3 in DNA: TGTGCCAGCGGTTCATTGAGCAATCAGCCCCAGCATTTT. Encoded protein: CASGSLSNQPQHF.

The chain links TRBV5-4 to TRBJ2-1; 7 nucleotides match TRBD1. The V gene's germline CDR1 is SGHNT and CDR2 YYREEE (reference sequence). Trimming removed 4 bases from V and 3 bases from J; junction bases left unmatched: 13. The CDR3 spans 17 residues. In DNA form, the CDR3 reads TGTGCCAGCAGCCACAACCGGGACAGCCTCCTCTACAATGAGCAGTTCTTC. Amino acid sequence: CASSHNRDSLLYNEQFF.